One sample yielded the 10 T cell receptor beta chains listed below, sequenced in a study of OX40 agonist ivuxolimab in advanced cancers. Libraries were constructed by the immunoSEQ multiplex PCR assay. What TCRdb holds here is the immuneACCESS table cut down to in-frame rearrangements. Part of the clones is not present; checked against another copy, under half of the missing clones reflect an unresolved V gene, and the others are unexplained. The sample includes roughly 34,000 clones, with around 84% observed a single time. The top ten constitute roughly an eighth of the sample. This sample comprised CD4+ or CD8+ T cells sorted from blood, obtained in a trial of the OX40 agonist ivuxolimab. The receptors were sampled from an adult with an advanced solid tumor such as melanoma, head and neck, liver or kidney cancer.

The chain combines TRBV27 with TRBJ1-2, with D unclear. Trimming took off 0 bases at V and 4 bases at J, with 9 bases between the two ends. The CDR3 runs 14 residues. Germline lookup yields CDR1 MNHEY and CDR2 SMNVEV (reference sequence). This CDR3 reads CASSLSGYGYGYTF. The CDR3 nucleotides are TGTGCCAGCAGTTTATCTGGGTACGGCTATGGCTACACCTTC.

J is TRBJ1-2 and V is TRBV7-9, with D unclear. V lost 2 bases, J lost 5 bases, and 9 bases lay in between. Germline V gene data show CDR1 as SEHNR and CDR2 as FQNEAQ (reference sequence). This CDR3 spans 13 amino acids. CDR3 coding DNA: TGTGCCAGCAGCTTAATGGCAGCTTATGGCTACACCTTC. Encoded protein: CASSLMAAYGYTF.

The CDR3 is CAWSVRWGPDEKLFF. CDR3 coding DNA: TGTGCCTGGAGTGTAAGGTGGGGGCCGGATGAAAAACTGTTTTTT. The V gene is TRBV30, the J gene TRBJ1-4, with D possibly TRBD1 on 6 matching bases. CDR1 is GTSNPN and CDR2 is SVGIG in the germline V gene (reference sequence). This CDR3 has 15 residues. Trimming removed 0 bases at V and 6 bases at J, with 14 bases between. Together with reference TRBV30 and TRBJ1-4, the CDR3 gives the full variable domain: SQTIHQWPATLVQPVGSPLSLECTVEGTSNPNLYWYRQAAGRGLQLLFYSVGIGQISSEVPQNLSASRPQDRQFILSSKKLLLSDSGFYLCAWSVRWGPDEKLFFGSGTQLSVL.

The chain combines TRBV10-3 with TRBJ1-2; D is possibly TRBD1 (5 bases). V was clipped by 3 bases and J by 5 bases, with 13 bases between them. Per the germline V gene, CDR1 is ENHRY and CDR2 is SYGVKD. The CDR3 spans 14 residues. CDR3 nucleotide sequence: TGTGCCATCAGTGACGGGGGAGAATCGTATGGCTACACCTTC. It yields the protein CAISDGGESYGYTF.

The J gene is TRBJ2-2, the V gene TRBV9; TRBD1 aligns across 7 bases. The CDR3 has 15 residues. The germline V gene has CDR1 SGDLS and CDR2 YYNGEE. V shed 3 bases and J 2 bases; nucleotides not matched to a gene: 4. The CDR3 is CASSGWDSNTGELFF. In DNA, the CDR3 is TGTGCCAGCAGCGGGTGGGACAGCAACACCGGGGAGCTGTTTTTT.

Sample share makes this clone medium-sized. The CDR3, as DNA: TGTGCCAGCAGCTTAGAGAACAGGATCACAGATACGCAGTATTTT. As protein: CASSLENRITDTQYF. The chain has TRBV7-9 and TRBJ2-3; tentative D call: TRBD1 (5 bases). V was cut by 1 base and J by 2 bases, with 10 bases left in between. CDR3 length: 15 amino acids. CDR1 SEHNR and CDR2 FQNEAQ come from the germline V gene (reference sequence).

This clone has just a few counts. CDR3 region: CASSWQGMNTEAFF. CDR3 coding DNA: TGTGCCAGTAGTTGGCAGGGGATGAACACTGAAGCTTTCTTT. The V call is TRBV19, the J call TRBJ1-1; TRBD1 might be the D (6 bases). The CDR3 has 14 residues. V lost 5 bases and J 0 bases, leaving 10 bases between the germline ends. Germline CDR1 is LNHDA and CDR2 is SQIVND (reference sequence).

The chain uses TRBV4-3 and TRBJ2-7; 7 bases are a match to TRBD1. Per the germline V gene, CDR1 is LGHNA and CDR2 is YSLEER. This CDR3 has 13 residues. V lost 3 bases, J lost 4 bases, and 3 bases stayed unmatched. The CDR3 DNA is TGCGCCAGCAGCCACGGGACAGCTTACGAGCAGTACTTC. As protein: CASSHGTAYEQYF.

This clone was detected only once. The chain joins TRBV4-1 to TRBJ2-1, with D uncertain. V lost 1 base to trimming and J lost 4 bases, with 5 bases between them. The CDR3 totals 13 residues. Germline-derived CDR1 and CDR2 are MGHRA and YSYEKL. The CDR3 protein is CASSQASYNEQFF. Here the CDR3 DNA reads TGCGCCAGCAGCCAAGCCTCATACAATGAGCAGTTCTTC.

J is TRBJ2-1 and V is TRBV29-1; D assignment may be TRBD1 or TRBD2 (5 bases each). Per the germline V gene, CDR1 is SQVTM and CDR2 is ANQGSEA. V was clipped by 4 bases and J by 12 bases, with 13 bases between them. This CDR3 region has 11 residues. The CDR3 DNA reads as TGCAGCGTTGGTGGGGGTAATTTGCAGTTCTTC. Encoded protein: CSVGGGNLQFF.